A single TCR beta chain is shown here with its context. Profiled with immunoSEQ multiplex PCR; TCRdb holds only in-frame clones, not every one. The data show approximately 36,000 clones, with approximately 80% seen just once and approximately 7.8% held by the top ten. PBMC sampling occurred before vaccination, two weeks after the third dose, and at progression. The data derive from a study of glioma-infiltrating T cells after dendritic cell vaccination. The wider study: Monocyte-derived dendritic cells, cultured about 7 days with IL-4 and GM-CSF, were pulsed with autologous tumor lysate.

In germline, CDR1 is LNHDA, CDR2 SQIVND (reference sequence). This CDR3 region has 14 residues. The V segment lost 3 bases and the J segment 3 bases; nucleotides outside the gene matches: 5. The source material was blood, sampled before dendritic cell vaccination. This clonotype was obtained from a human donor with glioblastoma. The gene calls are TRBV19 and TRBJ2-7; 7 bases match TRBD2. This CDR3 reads CASSIGTGGYEQYF. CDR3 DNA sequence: TGTGCCAGTAGTATTGGGACGGGGGGCTACGAGCAGTACTTC.